These 8 T cell receptor beta chains came from one sample sequenced in a study of blood T cell repertoires in COVID-19. The table came from immunoSEQ multiplex PCR; TCRdb's copy has only in-frame clones and leaves some out. The profile shows 180,000 or so clones, 75% to 90% of them singletons. The sequenced sample was peripheral blood. The receptors come from a woman aged 55-69 years with acute or convalescent COVID-19.

This chain connects TRBV11-2 to TRBJ2-3, with D tentatively TRBD2 (6 bases). V shed 3 bases and J shed 2 bases, with 15 bases lying between them. Germline assignment: CDR1 SGHAT and CDR2 FQNNGV. The CDR3 spans 16 residues. The CDR3 reads CASSFSGTGLTDTQYF. In nucleotides, the CDR3 is TGTGCCAGCAGCTTCTCAGGGACGGGACTCACAGATACGCAGTATTTT.

The chain links TRBV19 to TRBJ2-7; D possibly corresponds to TRBD1 (5 bases). CDR1 LNHDA and CDR2 SQIVND come from the germline V gene (reference sequence). V was clipped by 5 bases and J by 4 bases, with 6 bases between them. The length of the CDR3 is 11 residues. In DNA, the CDR3 is TGTGCCAGTAGTCAGGGTTACGAGCAGTACTTC. Its protein product is CASSQGYEQYF.

The chain couples TRBV28 to TRBJ2-1; a weak D match, TRBD2 (6 bases). Between the trimmed V and J ends, which lost 6 bases and 9 bases, there was a span of 15 bases. The CDR3 covers 13 residues. The germline V gene encodes CDR1 MDHEN and CDR2 SYDVKM. The CDR3 sequence: CASSVGRLGEQFF. The CDR3 coding sequence is TGTGCCAGCAGCGTAGGGAGGCTGGGTGAGCAGTTCTTC.

The chain recombines TRBV5-1 with TRBJ1-3; D call uncertain. The V and J ends lost 0 bases and 3 bases respectively, with 4 bases between them. CDR3 length: 13 residues. Germline V gives CDR1 SGHRS, CDR2 YFSETQ. The DNA of the CDR3 is TGCGCCAGCAGCTTGGGTAGTGGAAACACCATATATTTT. Translation: CASSLGSGNTIYF.

The CDR3 DNA reads as TGTGCCAGCAGTCAGATGGGACAGCCGAACACTGAAGCTTTCTTT. Translation gives CASSQMGQPNTEAFF. The gene calls are TRBV3-1 (or the pseudogene TRBV3-2) and TRBJ1-1; 7 bases are shared with TRBD1. This CDR3 is 15 amino acids long. CDR1 and CDR2 (germline): LGHDT, YNNKEL (reference sequence). Unmatched junction bases numbered 8, after V lost 6 bases and J lost 1 base.

In nucleotides, the CDR3 is TGTGCCACCAGTGATTGGGGGCGGACCCGCAATGAGCAGTTCTTC. This gives the protein CATSDWGRTRNEQFF. The genes are TRBV24-1 and TRBJ2-1; possible D gene TRBD1, 6 bases. The CDR3 contains 15 residues. Trimming left V 2 bases short and J 6 bases short, with 13 bases between. From germline, CDR1 is KGHDR and CDR2 SFDVKD.

The chain joins TRBV4-1 to TRBJ2-1, with TRBD1 as a possible D gene (5 bases). CDR3 length: 16 amino acids. The V gene's germline CDR1 is MGHRA and CDR2 YSYEKL. Trimming took 1 base from V and 3 from J, leaving 13 bases between them. CDR3: CASSQVNRGDYNEQFF. The CDR3 DNA is TGCGCCAGCAGCCAAGTTAATAGGGGCGACTACAATGAGCAGTTCTTC.

The chain couples TRBV28 to TRBJ1-6; TRBD1 might be the D (6 bases). Per the germline V gene, CDR1 is MDHEN and CDR2 is SYDVKM. The CDR3 runs 14 residues. Trimming shortened V by 7 bases and J by 7 bases, and 14 bases separated the two germline ends. In DNA form, the CDR3 reads TGTGCCAGCATAACAGGGATGGGAAATTCACCCCTCCACTTT. Its translation: CASITGMGNSPLHF.